This TCR beta chain was recovered during a study of blood T cell repertoires in COVID-19. Study context: Whether acute or convalescent, the COVID-19 samples came from the United States, Italy and Spain.

Trimming removed 2 bases from V and 4 bases from J, with 8 bases in between. Germline CDR1 reads MDHEN; CDR2 reads SYDVKM. CDR3 length: 13 amino acids. This clone was recorded once. Other nucleotide sequences in the sample specify the same CDR3. Authors' methods: Reference gene primer amplification gave nucleated cell count estimates. TCRdb keeps only in-frame clones here, not all; method: immunoSEQ multiplex PCR. D and trimming come from the DNA, and the V and J calls and clone size come from that table. The sample holds over 130,000 clones, 88% seen once. The chain uses TRBV28 and TRBJ2-5; D uncertain. The sample was peripheral blood. The TCR was taken from a man aged 60 to 69 with active or convalescent COVID-19. CDR3 nucleotide sequence: TGTGCCAGCAGTTTACCAGGTCGAGAGACCCAGTACTTC. Amino acid sequence: CASSLPGRETQYF.